This T cell receptor (beta chain) originates from a study of T cells after yellow fever vaccination. Looking at the study overall: It was SMART-Seq v4 Ultra Low Input that prepared the fractions with low cell numbers.

Ten or more counts support this clonotype. Its antigen is unknown. 5'RACE template switching generated TCR cDNA, adding a universal primer site and UMIs. MiXCR was run by TCRdb on the 5' RACE reads, yielding one entry per CDR3 protein. Among hundreds of thousands of distinct CDR3 sequences listed, 7.5% to 9.5% were seen once. The CDR3 is 15 residues long. J lost 6 bases, V lost 4 bases, and 6 bases had no gene match. Per the germline V gene, CDR1 is MGHRA and CDR2 is YSYEKL. Broader study findings: Booster samples showed a return of most primary-vaccination clones (almost 97% CD4, about 85% CD8). Secondary responses were weaker yet peaked faster, day 5 versus 15.

This material consisted of CD4+ T cells sorted from PBMCs, taken 5 days after the yellow fever booster vaccination. The J gene is TRBJ1-5, the V gene TRBV4-1; 10 nucleotides match TRBD1. The clonotype comes from a young man who received the YFV17D yellow fever vaccine. The CDR3: CASSLRTGGGQPQHF. The CDR3 DNA reads TGCGCCAGCAGCCTACGGACAGGGGGTGGTCAGCCCCAGCATTTT.